A single sample gave rise to the 19 T cell receptor beta chains below, sequenced in a study of blood T cell repertoires in COVID-19. The method was immunoSEQ multiplex PCR; TCRdb's version includes in-frame clones alone and lacks a portion of them. This sample yields under 350,000 clones, of which roughly four fifths are seen a single time; approximately 9% belongs to the top ten. The specimen sequenced was peripheral blood. Every receptor here comes from a woman aged 45-59 years who had recovered from COVID-19.

The chain links TRBV4-3 to TRBJ2-1, with 9 bases matching TRBD2. The germline V gene has CDR1 LGHNA and CDR2 YSLEER. V gave up 0 bases and J gave up 7 bases; unmatched junction bases: 7. This CDR3 is 16 amino acids long. CDR3 sequence reads: CASSQDRPSGTNEQFF. CDR3 coding DNA: TGCGCCAGCAGCCAAGATCGACCTAGCGGGACTAATGAGCAGTTCTTC.

This clone showed up just a few times. The V and J genes are TRBV2 and TRBJ2-3; 8 nucleotides match TRBD2. V gave up 8 bases and J gave up 3 bases; unmatched junction bases: 4. This CDR3 has 13 residues. Germline V gene sequence: CDR1 SNHLY, CDR2 FYNNEI. DNA for the CDR3: TGTGCCAGCCGGGGACTAGGAACAGATACGCAGTATTTT. This translates into CASRGLGTDTQYF. The full variable domain, its missing parts supplied by reference TRBV2 and TRBJ2-3, is EPEVTQTPSHQVTQMGQEVILRCVPISNHLYFYWYRQILGQKVEFLVSFYNNEISEKSEIFDDQFSVERPDGSNFTLKIRSTKLEDSAMYFCASRGLGTDTQYFGPGTRLTVL.

This chain uses TRBV4-2 with TRBJ2-2; 8 positions agree with TRBD2. From germline, CDR1 is LGHNA and CDR2 YNFKEQ. The CDR3 is 15 amino acids. V shed 5 bases and J 4 bases; nucleotides not matched to a gene: 6. CDR3 coding DNA: TGTGCCAGCAGCTCAAGCGGGGGCCTCACCGGGGAGCTGTTTTTT. This gives the protein CASSSSGGLTGELFF.

The chain recombines TRBV28 with TRBJ1-2, with D unresolved. Germline-derived CDR1 and CDR2 are MDHEN and SYDVKM. Deletions cut 5 bases from V and 5 bases from J, with 15 bases between. This CDR3 contains 14 residues. This CDR3 reads CASSPPGIMYGYTF. The DNA for the CDR3 is TGTGCCAGCAGTCCCCCCGGGATTATGTATGGCTACACCTTC.

This chain links TRBV27 with TRBJ2-7; weak D call: TRBD1 (6 bases). Per the germline V gene, CDR1 is MNHEY and CDR2 is SMNVEV (reference sequence). V was cut by 5 bases and J by 2 bases, with 16 bases left in between. This CDR3 has 15 amino acids. Written as DNA, the CDR3 is TGTGCCAGCAGTCGCCCTACAGGGAAACCCTACGAGCAGTACTTC. Translated: CASSRPTGKPYEQYF.

The chain is built from TRBV5-1 and TRBJ2-3; a weak D match, TRBD1 (5 bases). CDR1 is SGHRS, CDR2 YFSETQ, per germline. V lost 4 bases and J 1 base, leaving 10 bases between the germline ends. The CDR3 contains 14 residues. This chain's CDR3 is CASSLQGRTDTQYF. Written as DNA, the CDR3 is TGCGCCAGCAGCCTGCAGGGCCGCACAGATACGCAGTATTTT.

V usage is TRBV4-1 and J usage is TRBJ1-1, with TRBD1 as a possible D gene (6 bases). The V gene's germline CDR1 is MGHRA and CDR2 YSYEKL. Trimming pared 2 bases from V and 1 base from J, leaving 8 bases between. CDR3 size: 14 residues. The CDR3 is CASSQWTENTEAFF. DNA of the CDR3: TGCGCCAGCAGCCAATGGACAGAGAACACTGAAGCTTTCTTT.

The CDR3 protein is CSASRASGGADTQYF. As DNA, the CDR3 is TGCAGTGCTAGTCGGGCTAGCGGGGGTGCAGATACGCAGTATTTT. This chain connects TRBV20-1 to TRBJ2-3; 10 bases are a match to TRBD2. CDR1 is DFQATT, CDR2 SNEGSKA, per germline (reference sequence). The CDR3 consists of 15 residues. V lost 3 bases to trimming and J lost 4 bases; unmatched junction nucleotides: 7.

The CDR3 region is CASSQDLVASPLETQYF. As DNA, the CDR3 is TGCGCCAGCAGCCAAGATCTAGTAGCTAGCCCGTTGGAGACCCAGTACTTC. The chain joins TRBV4-3 to TRBJ2-5, with D possibly TRBD2 on 5 matching bases. The CDR3 has 17 amino acids. V lost 0 bases and J lost 5, with 19 bases in between. Germline V gene lookup returns CDR1 LGHNA and CDR2 YSLEER.

This clone was seen only once. The CDR3 loop is CASSQKAPGTGKETQYF. The CDR3, as DNA: TGCGCCAGCAGCCAAAAAGCCCCCGGGACAGGGAAGGAGACCCAGTACTTC. This rearrangement joins TRBV4-3 to TRBJ2-5; 9 bases fit TRBD1. The CDR3 spans 17 residues. Germline assignment: CDR1 LGHNA and CDR2 YSLEER. The junction had 12 bases not matched to a gene; V was cut back by 2 bases and J by 5 bases.

The chain has TRBV28 and TRBJ1-2, with TRBD1 matching 10 bases. This CDR3 is 13 amino acids long. Per germline, CDR1 MDHEN and CDR2 SYDVKM. V lost 7 bases, J lost 6 bases, and 5 bases stayed unmatched. The CDR3 DNA reads as TGTGCCAGCACCACCGGGACAGGGGATGGCTACACCTTC. Its translation is CASTTGTGDGYTF.

The chain combines TRBV24-1 with TRBJ2-3, with 10 bases matching TRBD1. CDR1 is KGHDR, CDR2 SFDVKD, per germline. This CDR3 has 16 residues. The trim removed 7 bases at V and 4 bases at J, leaving 10 bases unmatched. For the CDR3, the DNA is TGTGCCACCAGCCCGCCCGGGACAGGGGCTGCAGATACGCAGTATTTT. It is translated as CATSPPGTGAADTQYF.

This clone was seen a single time. The chain recombines TRBV30 with TRBJ1-3; TRBD1 is a possible D gene (5 bases). The V end was cut by 3 bases, the J end by 2 bases, with 14 bases between. The CDR3 sequence is 15 residues long. The germline V gene encodes CDR1 GTSNPN and CDR2 SVGIG (reference sequence). CDR3: CAWSETGGAGNTIYF. CDR3 DNA: TGTGCCTGGAGCGAAACAGGTGGGGCTGGAAACACCATATATTTT.

The chain carries TRBV5-5 and TRBJ1-5; D is uncertain. Germline loops: CDR1 SGHKS, CDR2 YYEKEE (reference sequence). The CDR3 sequence is 16 residues long. Trimming stripped 4 bases from V and 0 bases from J, with 14 bases between. This chain's CDR3 is CASSPSGSYSNQPQHF. The CDR3, as DNA: TGTGCCAGCAGCCCTTCCGGGTCCTATAGCAATCAGCCCCAGCATTTT.

This chain joins TRBV25-1 and TRBJ2-2; the match to TRBD2 covers 8 bases. After removal of 10 bases from V and 6 bases from J, the junction contained 10 bases not matched to a gene. CDR3 length equals 14 residues. Germline values: CDR1 MGHDK, CDR2 SYGVNS. CDR3 DNA sequence: TGTGCCACCTCCGGACTAGCTCTTTCCGGGGAGCTGTTTTTT. This sequence encodes CATSGLALSGELFF.

The chain employs TRBV11-1 and TRBJ1-3; D unresolved. From germline, CDR1 is SGHAT and CDR2 FQDESV (reference sequence). V was shortened by 7 bases and J by 0 bases, with 7 bases between the two germline ends. The CDR3 contains 13 residues. The CDR3 spells CASTFFSGNTIYF. The CDR3 DNA is TGTGCCAGCACGTTCTTCTCTGGAAACACCATATATTTT. Based on the CDR3 plus reference TRBV11-1 and TRBJ1-3, the full variable domain is EAEVAQSPRYKITEKSQAVAFWCDPISGHATLYWYRQILGQGPELLVQFQDESVVDDSQLPKDRFSAERLKGVDSTLKIQPAELGDSAMYLCASTFFSGNTIYFGEGSWLTVV.

The V call is TRBV28, the J call TRBJ2-5; 7 bases match TRBD1. V was clipped by 3 bases and J by 0 bases; unmatched bases: 4. This CDR3 is 15 amino acids long. From germline, CDR1 is MDHEN and CDR2 SYDVKM. The CDR3 sequence is CASSFGTAHQETQYF. The CDR3 DNA reads TGTGCCAGCAGTTTCGGGACAGCCCACCAAGAGACCCAGTACTTC.

Concerning this clone itself: Additional DNA sequences in this sample encode the identical CDR3. This chain links TRBV19 with TRBJ1-5, with 7 bases lining up with TRBD1. Germline V gives CDR1 LNHDA, CDR2 SQIVND (reference sequence). V shed 9 bases and J 5 bases; nucleotides not matched to a gene: 4. There are 12 residues in the CDR3. The CDR3 loop is CASRDRDQPQHF. The DNA of the CDR3 is TGTGCCAGCCGGGACAGAGATCAGCCCCAGCATTTT.

The rearrangement links TRBV2 to TRBJ1-3; no clear D gene. In germline, CDR1 is SNHLY, CDR2 FYNNEI. This CDR3 has 18 amino acids. V was pared by 0 bases and J by 0 bases, with 15 bases between. The CDR3 DNA follows: TGTGCCAGCAGTGAAGCTGTTTCTATAGCCTTCTCTGGAAACACCATATATTTT. This encodes CASSEAVSIAFSGNTIYF.